These 31 T cell receptor beta chains were sequenced from one sample in a study of blood T cell repertoires in COVID-19. Sequencing used immunoSEQ multiplex PCR; TCRdb keeps in-frame clones, though not all of them. The sample holds roughly 20,000 clones, approximately 85% seen once. Sequences were obtained from peripheral blood. These receptors all come from a man aged 80 or over with acute or convalescent COVID-19.

This chain links TRBV3-1 (or the pseudogene TRBV3-2) with TRBJ2-1, with a possible D match to TRBD2 (5 bases). The CDR3 length is 15 residues. Trimming removed 0 bases from V and 9 bases from J, with 15 bases in between. Germline values: CDR1 LGHDT, CDR2 YNNKEL (reference sequence). CDR3 DNA: TGTGCCAGCAGCCAAGACTTTGAGGGTTCTAGTGAGCAGTTCTTC. As protein: CASSQDFEGSSEQFF.

The CDR3 sequence is CASSLGFSGSSYNEQFF. CDR3 coding DNA: TGTGCCAGCAGCTTAGGCTTTAGCGGGAGCTCCTACAATGAGCAGTTCTTC. V usage is TRBV7-2 and J usage is TRBJ2-1; TRBD2 matches at 9 bases. The junction had 4 bases not matched to a gene; V was cut back by 1 base and J by 0 bases. This CDR3 is 17 amino acids long. Germline-derived CDR1 and CDR2 are SGHTA and FQGNSA. Filled out from reference TRBV7-2 and TRBJ2-1, the complete variable domain reads GAGVSQSPSNKVTEKGKDVELRCDPISGHTALYWYRQSLGQGLEFLIYFQGNSAPDKSGLPSDRFSAERTGGSVSTLTIQRTQQEDSAVYLCASSLGFSGSSYNEQFFGPGTRLTVL.

The chain links TRBV6-1 to TRBJ2-1; D possibly corresponds to TRBD1 (6 bases). V lost 3 bases to trimming and J lost 5 bases, with 17 bases between them. CDR1 MNHNS and CDR2 SASEGT come from the germline V gene. The CDR3 totals 16 residues. CDR3 protein: CASSDQFLRGDNEQFF. The CDR3 DNA follows: TGTGCCAGCAGTGACCAGTTCCTCAGGGGAGACAATGAGCAGTTCTTC.

The V and J genes are TRBV28 and TRBJ2-1, with D maybe TRBD2 (6 bases). Trimming cost V 8 bases and J 0 bases, with 11 bases left between them. CDR1 is MDHEN and CDR2 is SYDVKM in the germline V gene. The CDR3 length is 14 residues. CDR3 amino acids: CASWDLSSYNEQFF. Here the CDR3 DNA reads TGTGCCAGCTGGGACTTGAGCTCCTACAATGAGCAGTTCTTC. Full variable domain (remainder filled in from reference TRBV28 and TRBJ2-1): DVKVTQSSRYLVKRTGEKVFLECVQDMDHENMFWYRQDPGLGLRLIYFSYDVKMKEKGDIPEGYSVSREKKERFSLILESASTNQTSMYLCASWDLSSYNEQFFGPGTRLTVL.

This sequence joins TRBV4-2 and TRBJ1-5; TRBD1 matches 7 bases. CDR1 and CDR2 (germline): LGHNA, YNFKEQ. The V and J ends lost 3 bases and 2 bases, in that order; junction bases with no gene match: 10. CDR3 length: 17 residues. As DNA, the CDR3 is TGTGCCAGCAGCCATACAAACAGGGGTGGTGGCAATCAGCCCCAGCATTTT. The encoded protein is CASSHTNRGGGNQPQHF.

This chain joins TRBV30 and TRBJ1-2, with TRBD1 identical over 7 bases. This CDR3 is 11 amino acids long. Germline V gene lookup returns CDR1 GTSNPN and CDR2 SVGIG (reference sequence). CDR3 sequence reads: CAREQGYGYTF. The CDR3 region has the DNA TGTGCTAGGGAACAGGGGTATGGCTACACCTTC.

The sample holds one count of this clone. The chain links TRBV29-1 to TRBJ1-4; 10 positions agree with TRBD1. V lost 5 bases and J lost 6; bases outside the gene matches: 9. This CDR3 region has 15 residues. The germline V gene has CDR1 SQVTM and CDR2 ANQGSEA. CDR3 nucleotides: TGCAGCGTTCTACATGCCGGGACAGGGGATGAAAAACTGTTTTTT. Translation gives CSVLHAGTGDEKLFF.

As regards this clone: The sample contains more than one DNA sequence encoding this CDR3. The genes are TRBV10-1 and TRBJ1-1; D is uncertain. Germline CDR1 reads WNHNN; CDR2 reads SYGVQD (reference sequence). V lost 2 bases to trimming and J lost 6 bases, with 13 bases between them. The CDR3 contains 14 residues. The CDR3 coding sequence is TGCGCCAGCAGTGAGGCCCTCTCTTCAGCTGAAGCTTTCTTT. Residues: CASSEALSSAEAFF.

The V gene is TRBV5-4, the J gene TRBJ1-1, with D tentatively TRBD1 (6 bases). Germline V lookup: CDR1 SGHNT, CDR2 YYREEE (reference sequence). The CDR3 totals 15 residues. Between the trimmed V and J ends, which lost 4 bases and 1 base, there was a span of 14 bases. CDR3 sequence (DNA): TGTGCCAGCAGCCACCTACAGGGCAGGAACACTGAAGCTTTCTTT. Translated: CASSHLQGRNTEAFF.

The chain uses TRBV13 and TRBJ1-2; D not resolved. Germline values: CDR1 PRHDT, CDR2 FYEKMQ (reference sequence). Trimming removed 3 bases from V and 3 bases from J, with 11 bases in between. CDR3 length equals 14 residues. The DNA for the CDR3 is TGTGCCAGCAGCTTCCAGGCGCCCGACTATGGCTACACCTTC. Its translation is CASSFQAPDYGYTF.

This chain connects TRBV6-1 to TRBJ2-7; TRBD2 might be the D (5 bases). Trimming removed 2 bases at V and 10 bases at J, with 9 bases between. In germline, CDR1 is MNHNS, CDR2 SASEGT. The CDR3 sequence is 11 residues long. The CDR3 protein is CASSERGSQYV. The CDR3 coding sequence is TGTGCCAGCAGTGAACGAGGGAGCCAGTACGTC.

The chain recombines TRBV5-1 with TRBJ1-2; D may be TRBD1 (5 bases). Germline CDR1 and CDR2: SGHRS and YFSETQ. V was cut by 2 bases and J by 3 bases, with 8 bases left in between. This CDR3 is built from 13 residues. CDR3 sequence: CASSLQDHYGYTF. As DNA, the CDR3 is TGCGCCAGCAGCTTACAGGATCACTATGGCTACACCTTC.

The chain is built from TRBV7-3 and TRBJ1-1, with D hard to call. The V gene's germline CDR1 is SGHTA and CDR2 FQGTGA. The V and J ends lost 0 bases and 1 base respectively, with 6 bases between them. The CDR3 is 14 amino acids. The CDR3 spells CASSLTGANTEAFF. DNA for the CDR3: TGTGCCAGCAGCTTAACAGGAGCGAACACTGAAGCTTTCTTT.

This rearrangement joins TRBV27 to TRBJ2-1; D is perhaps TRBD2 (6 bases). The germline CDR1 and CDR2 sequences are MNHEY and SMNVEV (reference sequence). This CDR3 contains 17 residues. V was shortened by 4 bases and J by 6 bases, with 22 bases between the two germline ends. CDR3 bases: TGTGCCAGCAGTTCCCCCGGTGGAGCGGGCGCCGGCAATGAGCAGTTCTTC. It encodes CASSSPGGAGAGNEQFF.

This rearrangement joins TRBV7-2 to TRBJ1-1; D ambiguous. This CDR3 has 12 amino acids. CDR1 is SGHTA and CDR2 is FQGNSA in the germline V gene. Trimming took off 2 bases at V and 7 bases at J, with 8 bases between the two ends. DNA for the CDR3: TGTGCCAGCAGCTTAAATCGGGATGAAGCTTTCTTT. Residues: CASSLNRDEAFF.

The chain links TRBV30 to TRBJ1-2; maybe TRBD1 (6 bases). This CDR3 is built from 15 residues. The germline V gene encodes CDR1 GTSNPN and CDR2 SVGIG (reference sequence). V lost 0 bases, J lost 4 bases, and 15 bases lay in between. CDR3 amino acids: CAWSVLRGAAYGYTF. The CDR3 nucleotides read TGTGCCTGGAGTGTACTGCGGGGGGCGGCCTATGGCTACACCTTC.

This clone was counted a few times. The rearrangement joins TRBV5-1 to TRBJ1-5; unclear D gene. CDR1 SGHRS and CDR2 YFSETQ come from the germline V gene. V was shortened by 5 bases and J by 1 base, with 16 bases between the two germline ends. The CDR3 spans 16 residues. The CDR3 loop reads CASRPEADGSNQPQHF. The CDR3 DNA reads TGCGCCAGCAGACCTGAGGCAGATGGGAGCAATCAGCCCCAGCATTTT.

This clone has just a few counts. The chain combines TRBV7-9 with TRBJ2-1; D not resolved. CDR1 SEHNR and CDR2 FQNEAQ come from the germline V gene (reference sequence). The V and J ends lost 2 bases and 5 bases respectively, with 13 bases between them. This CDR3 is 15 amino acids long. CDR3 region: CASSLIENYDNEQFF. In DNA form, the CDR3 reads TGTGCCAGCAGCTTAATTGAGAACTACGACAATGAGCAGTTCTTC. Based on the CDR3 plus reference TRBV7-9 and TRBJ2-1, the full variable domain is DTGVSQNPRHKITKRGQNVTFRCDPISEHNRLYWYRQTLGQGPEFLTYFQNEAQLEKSRLLSDRFSAERPKGSFSTLEIQRTEQGDSAMYLCASSLIENYDNEQFFGPGTRLTVL.

The chain uses TRBV6-1 and TRBJ2-7; the D gene is possibly TRBD2 (6 bases). From germline, CDR1 is MNHNS and CDR2 SASEGT. The CDR3 is 16 residues long. V lost 2 bases, J lost 2 bases, and 16 bases lay in between. The CDR3 protein is CASSENRLVQAYEQYV. The CDR3 DNA sequence: TGTGCCAGCAGTGAAAATCGACTAGTCCAAGCCTACGAGCAGTACGTC.

The genes are TRBV6-1 and TRBJ1-4; unclear D gene. Deletions cut 2 bases from V and 8 bases from J, with 15 bases between. The germline V gene encodes CDR1 MNHNS and CDR2 SASEGT. The CDR3 has 15 residues. CDR3 in DNA: TGTGCCAGCAGTGAATGGTTAGCATCTCTGGAAAAACTGTTTTTT. Its protein product is CASSEWLASLEKLFF.

V usage is TRBV29-1 and J usage is TRBJ1-4; a possible D gene is TRBD1 (5 bases). V was trimmed by 6 bases and J by 6 bases, leaving 5 bases between them. From germline, CDR1 is SQVTM and CDR2 ANQGSEA. The CDR3 length is 10 residues. This CDR3 is CSVRDEKLFF. In nucleotides, the CDR3 is TGCAGCGTCAGGGATGAAAAACTGTTTTTT.

The genes are TRBV24-1 and TRBJ2-5; no firm D call. V was pared by 0 bases and J by 9 bases, with 7 bases between. This CDR3 contains 12 residues. Looked up from germline, CDR1 is KGHDR and CDR2 is SFDVKD. The CDR3 loop is CATSDLVESQYF. The CDR3 DNA reads TGTGCCACCAGTGATTTGGTCGAGTCCCAGTACTTC.

V and J are TRBV29-1 and TRBJ2-1, with D possibly being TRBD1 (6 bases). The V and J ends lost 4 bases and 3 bases respectively, with 10 bases between them. Looked up from germline, CDR1 is SQVTM and CDR2 is ANQGSEA. The CDR3 has 13 residues. Here the CDR3 DNA reads TGCAGCGTTGTCTCAGGGGTCTACAATGAGCAGTTCTTC. This codes for CSVVSGVYNEQFF.

The V call is TRBV30, the J call TRBJ2-7; the D gene is possibly TRBD2 (6 bases). This CDR3 is 12 amino acids long. Germline CDR1 is GTSNPN and CDR2 is SVGIG (reference sequence). The V end lost 3 bases, the J end lost 7 bases, and 13 bases lay between the germline ends. CDR3 bases: TGTGCCTGGAGGTCGGCCGGGGGAGAGCAGTACGTC. It encodes CAWRSAGGEQYV.

The chain is built from TRBV7-8 and TRBJ1-2; maybe TRBD1 (5 bases). This CDR3 region has 14 residues. The germline V and J ends were trimmed by 5 bases and 5 bases, with 15 bases remaining between them. Per germline, CDR1 SGHVS and CDR2 FQNEAQ. This CDR3 is CASSPGGTRYGYTF. CDR3 in DNA: TGTGCCAGCAGCCCCGGAGGGACTCGGTATGGCTACACCTTC.

Regarding this clone: At one end, the junction sequence differs from germline, possibly due to a read error. This chain joins TRBV10-3 and TRBJ1-1; tentatively, D is TRBD1 (6 bases). This CDR3 is built from 13 residues. Per germline, CDR1 ENHRY and CDR2 SYGVKD. For the CDR3, the DNA is TGTGCCACCAGTGAGGGGGGGAGCACTGAAGCTTTCTTT. This codes for CATSEGGSTEAFF.

The J gene is TRBJ2-1, the V gene TRBV30; D may be TRBD2 (5 bases). This CDR3 spans 15 amino acids. Germline assignment: CDR1 GTSNPN and CDR2 SVGIG (reference sequence). The ends were cut back, 4 bases at V and 0 bases at J, with 13 bases in the middle. CDR3 in amino acids: CAWKILASSYNEQFF. In nucleotides, the CDR3 is TGTGCCTGGAAAATTTTAGCGAGCTCCTACAATGAGCAGTTCTTC.

The chain recombines TRBV3-1 (or the pseudogene TRBV3-2) with TRBJ2-1; TRBD2 agrees at 9 bases. The CDR3 is 17 amino acids. Trimming at V came to 5 bases and at J to 4 bases, leaving 12 bases not matched to a gene. The germline gives CDR1 LGHDT, CDR2 YNNKEL (reference sequence). The CDR3 nucleotides read TGTGCCAGCAGCTCCGACCCCAGCGGGAGGAATTACAATGAGCAGTTCTTC. Amino acids: CASSSDPSGRNYNEQFF.

The chain carries TRBV7-2 and TRBJ2-5; D is unclear. CDR3 length equals 14 residues. Germline V gives CDR1 SGHTA, CDR2 FQGNSA. V lost 1 base, J lost 1 base, and 7 bases lay in between. For the CDR3, the DNA is TGTGCCAGCAGCTTAGTCTGGAGCCAAGAGACCCAGTACTTC. Protein: CASSLVWSQETQYF.

The V and J genes are TRBV11-2 and TRBJ2-2, with 10 bases fitting TRBD2. The ends lost 4 bases at V and 0 bases at J; junction bases unmatched: 2. This CDR3 is built from 16 residues. Germline V gives CDR1 SGHAT, CDR2 FQNNGV. Written as DNA, the CDR3 is TGTGCCAGCAGCTCGCTAGCGGGAGCGAACACCGGGGAGCTGTTTTTT. Translated, it gives CASSSLAGANTGELFF.

The chain carries TRBV29-1 and TRBJ2-4, with TRBD2 matching over 8 bases. This CDR3 has 13 residues. With 4 bases clipped from V and 7 bases from J, the junction kept 6 bases outside the gene matches. Germline loops: CDR1 SQVTM, CDR2 ANQGSEA. CDR3 DNA sequence: TGCAGCGTTGTATCTGGGACTAGGAACATTCAGTACTTC. It is translated as CSVVSGTRNIQYF.